Sequencing of this T cell receptor (beta chain) was carried out in a study of T cell repertoires in cytomegalovirus infection. Study information: Use of recently identified HLA-C-restricted and well-studied HLA-B-restricted CMV epitopes was part of the study.

Overall study results and limits: HLA-C-restricted TCR beta clonotypes specific for CMV led the ex vivo response.

About this clonotype: Its cognate antigen is unknown.

One entry per CDR3 protein results from TCRdb running MiXCR on the reads. The table lists around 78,000 distinct CDR3 sequences, 35% to 45% of them singletons. The V gene lost 4 bases and the J gene lost 6 bases, with 10 bases spanning the gap. Germline V CDR1 and CDR2: SQVTM, ANQGSEA. The CDR3 runs to 12 residues. This TCR was recovered from a human donor in good health (CMV status not recorded). Some clones in this sample may be carry-over from other donors' samples. The material was CD8+ T cells from cultured PBMCs, obtained from culture after CMV antigen stimulation. The chain couples TRBV29-1 to TRBJ2-1, with D perhaps given as TRBD1 or TRBD2 (5 bases each). The CDR3 sequence is CSVAPGTNEQFF. CDR3 nucleotides: TGCAGCGTTGCACCCGGGACCAATGAGCAGTTCTTC.